Listed below are T cell receptor beta chains from one sample, sequenced in a study of cytotoxic CD8 clonotypes in ibrutinib-treated CLL. Some clones are missing from TCRdb's copy, which holds only in-frame ones; the method was immunoSEQ multiplex PCR. Here the sample spans more than 300,000 clones, around four fifths being singletons. Sequenced here: PBMCs, sampled before ibrutinib treatment. Source of these receptors: a human donor with chronic lymphocytic leukemia. CDR3s include the opening cysteine and the closing phenylalanine or tryptophan. Fields, in order: V gene, J gene, D gene, clone size, CDR3 DNA, CDR3 protein. The D gene is left open where the match is weak. Expanded clones get a size class; other rows say once, few or many, or leave the size out.

>TRBV2|TRBJ1-4|NA|NA
TGTGCCAGCATTGGGGAAGGGGAGGAAAAACTGTTTTTT
CASIGEGEEKLFF
>TRBV15|TRBJ1-1|NA|once
TGTGCCACCAGCAGGGACATAGTTGGGACTGAAGCTTTCTTT
CATSRDIVGTEAFF
>TRBV7-9|TRBJ2-7|NA|few
TGTGCCAGCAGCATCGGACAGAGCTACGAGCAGTACTTC
CASSIGQSYEQYF
>TRBV4-2|TRBJ2-5|NA|NA
TGTGCCAGCAGCCAAGATCCGAATTCAGAGACCCAGTACTTC
CASSQDPNSETQYF
>TRBV7-9|TRBJ2-3|NA|few
TGTGCCAGCAGCTTCTCGGTTGATACGCAGTATTTT
CASSFSVDTQYF
>TRBV9|TRBJ2-7|NA|NA
TGTGCCAGCAGCCGCGAGCCTGACTACGAGCAGTACTTC
CASSREPDYEQYF
>TRBV2|TRBJ2-1|TRBD2|NA
TGTGCCAGCAGTCCTATAGCGGGAGCCGGCAATGAGCAGTTCTTC
CASSPIAGAGNEQFF
>TRBV5-1|TRBJ2-1|NA|few
TGCGCCAGCAGCTCAGCAGGCGGCTATGAGCAGTTCTTC
CASSSAGGYEQFF
>TRBV5-1|TRBJ1-1|NA|NA
TGCGCCAGCAGCACCGGACAGACGGGTGAAGCTTTCTTT
CASSTGQTGEAFF
>TRBV12-5|TRBJ2-7|TRBD1|NA
TGTGCTAGTGGTTCGAGACAGGGGAGTGAGGTTTACGAGCAGTACTTC
CASGSRQGSEVYEQYF
>TRBV4-3|TRBJ2-7|NA|NA
TGCGCCAGCAGCCAAGATCCGACTCGATCCTACGAGCAGTACTTC
CASSQDPTRSYEQYF
>TRBV7-2|TRBJ2-7|NA|NA
TGTGCCAGCAGCTTCACAGGGTCCTACGAGCAGTACTTC
CASSFTGSYEQYF
>TRBV2|TRBJ1-2|NA|NA
TGTGCCAGCATAGGGGCTTGGGGTTATGGCTACACCTTC
CASIGAWGYGYTF
>TRBV6-4|TRBJ2-1|NA|NA
TGTGCCAGCAGTGACTCGGGACTCTACAATGAGCAGTTCTTC
CASSDSGLYNEQFF
>TRBV9|TRBJ1-4|NA|NA
TGTGCCAGCAGCGTAATCAGTGGGGCTAATGAAAAACTGTTTTTT
CASSVISGANEKLFF
>TRBV4-2|TRBJ2-2|NA|few
TGTGCCAGCAGCCAAGGCTGGAGACTAGTTATTCCCGGGGAGCTGTTTTTT
CASSQGWRLVIPGELFF
>TRBV7-2|TRBJ1-2|NA|NA
TGTGCCAGCAGCCAATCGCGTACGGGTCCCTATGGCTACACCTTC
CASSQSRTGPYGYTF
>TRBV5-1|TRBJ2-7|TRBD1|NA
TGCGCCAGCAGCTTGGCAACAGGGGTTAACTACGAGCAGTACTTC
CASSLATGVNYEQYF
>TRBV4-1|TRBJ2-7|NA|NA
TGCGCCAGCAGCGCACCGGGAACTTCCTACGAGCAGTACTTC
CASSAPGTSYEQYF
>TRBV19|TRBJ2-1|TRBD2|NA
TGTGCCAGTAGTCACCTGGACCCTAGCGGGAGGTCAATTGGTGGTGAGCAGTTCTTC
CASSHLDPSGRSIGGEQFF
>TRBV29-1|TRBJ2-7|NA|NA
TGCAGCGTTTCGGGCACGGAGAACGAGCAGTACTTC
CSVSGTENEQYF
>TRBV19|TRBJ2-7|TRBD2|NA
TGTGCCACAAGCGGGGTAGTCCCCTACGAGCAGTACTTC
CATSGVVPYEQYF
>TRBV27|TRBJ2-2|NA|NA
TGTGCCAGCAGAACGACCAGTTGGAACACCGGGGAGCTGTTTTTT
CASRTTSWNTGELFF
>TRBV7-2|TRBJ1-5|TRBD1|NA
TGTGCCAGCAGGAGGACAGGGGATCAGCCCCAGCATTTT
CASRRTGDQPQHF
>TRBV4-3|TRBJ1-3|NA|NA
TGCGCCAGCAGCCACACGGACAGCTCTGGAAACACCATATATTTT
CASSHTDSSGNTIYF
>TRBV11-1|TRBJ2-7|NA|NA
TGTGCCAGCAGCCCGAGAACGGGAACGACCTACGAGCAGTACTTC
CASSPRTGTTYEQYF
>TRBV6-5|TRBJ1-3|NA|NA
TGTGCCAGCAGTTACGAGGGAAACACCATATATTTT
CASSYEGNTIYF
>TRBV19|TRBJ1-1|NA|NA
TGTGCCAGTAGTAGGGCAGCGAACACTGAAGCTTTCTTT
CASSRAANTEAFF
>TRBV5-1|TRBJ2-5|TRBD1|NA
TGCGCCAGCAGCTTGGTCGGGACAGGGGGCCAAGAGACCCAGTACTTC
CASSLVGTGGQETQYF
>TRBV27|TRBJ2-2|TRBD1|NA
TGTGCCAGCAGTCTCGGGACAGGGTATACCGGGGAGCTGTTTTTT
CASSLGTGYTGELFF
>TRBV6-5|TRBJ2-7|NA|NA
TGTGCCAGCAGTTCGTACAGCGAACTCTACGAGCAGTACTTC
CASSSYSELYEQYF
>TRBV27|TRBJ1-2|TRBD1|few
TGTGCCAGCAGTTTTGACAGGGCGGCTAACTATGGCTACACCTTC
CASSFDRAANYGYTF
>TRBV5-6|TRBJ2-5|NA|NA
TGTGCCAGCAGCCTCTGGGGGGTGGAGACCCAGTACTTC
CASSLWGVETQYF